Below, one T cell receptor beta chain is given with its context. The data originate from a study of T cell responses to AZD1222 COVID-19 vaccine. Clones were read by immunoSEQ multiplex PCR, and TCRdb kept only the in-frame ones, dropping some. Among around 110,000 clones listed, 88% were seen once. The CDR3 consists of 13 residues. Germline V CDR1 and CDR2: SQVTM, ANQGSEA. Trimming cost V 7 bases and J 1 base, with 13 bases left between them. This clonotype originated in an adult in good health. The rearrangement links TRBV29-1 to TRBJ1-1; D is unclear. The input for sequencing was peripheral blood, taken on day 0 of AZD1222 vaccination. The CDR3 here is CSASRGENTEAFF. DNA for the CDR3: TGCAGCGCCTCCCGAGGCGAGAACACTGAAGCTTTCTTT.